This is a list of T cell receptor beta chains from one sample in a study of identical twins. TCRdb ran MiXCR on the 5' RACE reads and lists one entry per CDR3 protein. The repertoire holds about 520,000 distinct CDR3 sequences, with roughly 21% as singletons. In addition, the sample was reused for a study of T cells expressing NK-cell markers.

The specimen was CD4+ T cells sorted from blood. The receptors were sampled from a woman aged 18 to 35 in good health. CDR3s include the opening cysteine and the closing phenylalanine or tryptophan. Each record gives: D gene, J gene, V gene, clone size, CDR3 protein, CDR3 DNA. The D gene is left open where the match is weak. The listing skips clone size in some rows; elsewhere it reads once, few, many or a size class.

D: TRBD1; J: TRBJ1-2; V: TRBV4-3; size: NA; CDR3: CASSQGDRGSNYGYTF; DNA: TGCGCCAGCAGCCAAGGAGACAGGGGAAGTAACTATGGCTACACCTTC
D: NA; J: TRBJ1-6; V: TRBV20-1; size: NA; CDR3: CSARKDSPMINSPLHF; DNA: TGCAGTGCTAGAAAGGACAGCCCAATGATAAATTCACCCCTCCACTTT
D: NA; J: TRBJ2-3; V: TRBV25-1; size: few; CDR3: CASSAGGQITDTQYF; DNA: TGTGCCAGCAGTGCGGGTGGGCAGATCACAGATACGCAGTATTTT
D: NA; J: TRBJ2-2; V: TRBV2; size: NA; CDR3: CASTEGRDTGELFF; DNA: TGTGCCAGCACCGAAGGACGCGACACCGGGGAGCTGTTTTTT
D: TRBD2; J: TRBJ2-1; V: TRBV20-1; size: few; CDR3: CSVRGTSGYNEQFF; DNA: TGCAGTGTTAGGGGGACTAGCGGCTACAATGAGCAGTTCTTC
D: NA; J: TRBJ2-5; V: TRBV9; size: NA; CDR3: CASSSTDLGETQYF; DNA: TGTGCCAGCAGCTCGACCGATCTCGGGGAGACCCAGTACTTC
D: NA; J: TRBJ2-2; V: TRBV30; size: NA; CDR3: CAWSVLPSNTGELFF; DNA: TGTGCCTGGAGTGTACTTCCTTCGAACACCGGGGAGCTGTTTTTT
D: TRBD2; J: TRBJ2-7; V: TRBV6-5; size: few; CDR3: CASSYSRGISYEQYF; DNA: TGTGCCAGCAGTTACTCGCGGGGGATCTCCTACGAGCAGTACTTC
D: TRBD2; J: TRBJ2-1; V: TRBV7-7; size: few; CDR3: CASSSGLAREQFF; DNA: TGTGCCAGCAGCTCCGGACTAGCGAGAGAGCAGTTCTTC
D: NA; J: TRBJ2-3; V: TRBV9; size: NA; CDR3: CASSALYTDTQYF; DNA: TGTGCCAGCAGCGCCCTTTACACAGATACGCAGTATTTT
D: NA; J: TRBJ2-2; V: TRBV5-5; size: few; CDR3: CASSFPVSDAGELFF; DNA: TGTGCCAGCAGCTTCCCGGTTAGCGATGCCGGGGAGCTGTTTTTT
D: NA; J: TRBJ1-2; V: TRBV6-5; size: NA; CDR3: CASSYSADGGYTF; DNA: TGTGCCAGCAGTTACTCTGCTGATGGGGGCTACACCTTC
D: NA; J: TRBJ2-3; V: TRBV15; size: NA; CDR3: CATSRDRLGENPTDTQYF; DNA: TGTGCCACCAGCAGAGACCGTTTGGGGGAAAACCCCACAGATACGCAGTATTTT
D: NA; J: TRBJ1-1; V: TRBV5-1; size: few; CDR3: CASSLAGARRAFF; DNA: TGCGCCAGCAGCTTGGCTGGGGCCCGGCGAGCTTTCTTT
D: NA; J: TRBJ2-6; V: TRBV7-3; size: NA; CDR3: CASKRTSGANVLTF; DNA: TGTGCCAGCAAGAGGACTTCTGGGGCCAACGTCCTGACTTTC
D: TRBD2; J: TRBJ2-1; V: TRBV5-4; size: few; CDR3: CASSRGLAGGISYNEQFF; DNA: TGTGCCAGCAGTCGGGGACTAGCGGGGGGGATCTCCTACAATGAGCAGTTCTTC
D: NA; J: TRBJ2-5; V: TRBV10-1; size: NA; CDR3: CASSPGLLRETQYF; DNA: TGCGCCAGCAGTCCAGGACTGCTCCGGGAGACCCAGTACTTC
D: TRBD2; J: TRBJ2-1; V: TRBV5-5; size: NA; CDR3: CASSALAVLGHNEQFF; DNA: TGTGCCAGCAGCGCTCTAGCGGTCCTGGGCCACAATGAGCAGTTCTTC
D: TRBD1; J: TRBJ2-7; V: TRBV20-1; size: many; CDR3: CSASRDRGYEQYF; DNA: TGCAGTGCTAGCCGGGACAGGGGCTACGAGCAGTACTTC
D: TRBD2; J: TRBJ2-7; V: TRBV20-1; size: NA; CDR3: CSATNWRENSYEQYF; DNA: TGCAGTGCTACTAACTGGCGGGAGAACTCCTACGAGCAGTACTTC
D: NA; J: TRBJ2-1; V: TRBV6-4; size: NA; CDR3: CASSEATGEQFF; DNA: TGTGCCAGCAGTGAGGCGACGGGTGAGCAGTTCTTC
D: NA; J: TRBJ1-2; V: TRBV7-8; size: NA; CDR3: CARSLDNSYGYTF; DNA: TGTGCCCGCAGCTTAGATAATTCCTATGGCTACACCTTC
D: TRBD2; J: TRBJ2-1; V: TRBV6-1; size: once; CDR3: CAFSFVLAGDRSYNEQFF; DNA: TGTGCCTTCAGTTTTGTGCTAGCGGGGGACCGCTCCTACAATGAGCAGTTCTTC
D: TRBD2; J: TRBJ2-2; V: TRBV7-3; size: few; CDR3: CASSSLLIAGGPSDTGELFF; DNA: TGTGCCAGCAGCTCCCTCCTTATAGCGGGGGGCCCGAGTGATACCGGGGAGCTGTTTTTT
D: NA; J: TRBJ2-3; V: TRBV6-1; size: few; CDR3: CASSRLTGYTQYF; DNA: TGTGCCAGCAGCCGGTTGACAGGCTACACGCAGTATTTT
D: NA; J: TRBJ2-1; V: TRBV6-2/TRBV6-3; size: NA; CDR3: CASRRKRSYNEQFF; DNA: TGTGCCAGCCGACGGAAACGCTCCTACAATGAGCAGTTCTTC
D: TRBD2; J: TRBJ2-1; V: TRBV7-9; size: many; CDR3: CASSLWVAGGPGNEQFF; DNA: TGTGCCAGCAGCTTATGGGTAGCGGGGGGACCTGGGAATGAGCAGTTCTTC
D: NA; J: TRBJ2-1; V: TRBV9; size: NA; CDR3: CASSATGTNYNEQFF; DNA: TGTGCCAGCAGCGCGACCGGGACAAACTACAATGAGCAGTTCTTC
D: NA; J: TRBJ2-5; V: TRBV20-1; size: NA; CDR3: CSAVGTRQETQYF; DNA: TGCAGTGCGGTCGGGACCCGCCAAGAGACCCAGTACTTC
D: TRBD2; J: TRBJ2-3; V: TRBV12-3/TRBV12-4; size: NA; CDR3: CASSTLAGDFTDTQYF; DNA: TGTGCCAGCAGTACCTTAGCGGGGGACTTCACAGATACGCAGTATTTT
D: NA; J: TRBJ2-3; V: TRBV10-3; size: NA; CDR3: CAISELILDHTDTQYF; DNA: TGTGCCATCAGTGAGTTGATCCTGGACCACACAGATACGCAGTATTTT
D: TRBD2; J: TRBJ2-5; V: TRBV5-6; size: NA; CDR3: CASSWRERDQETQYF; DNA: TGTGCCAGCAGCTGGCGGGAGCGGGACCAAGAGACCCAGTACTTC
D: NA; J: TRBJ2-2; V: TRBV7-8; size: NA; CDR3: CASSWAYTGELFF; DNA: TGTGCCAGCAGCTGGGCGTACACCGGGGAGCTGTTTTTT
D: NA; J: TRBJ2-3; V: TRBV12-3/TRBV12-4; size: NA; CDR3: CASSLYGPSTDTQYF; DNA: TGTGCCAGCAGTTTGTACGGGCCAAGCACAGATACGCAGTATTTT
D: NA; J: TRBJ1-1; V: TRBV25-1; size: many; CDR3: CASSESPEYTEAFF; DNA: TGTGCCAGCAGTGAATCCCCAGAATACACTGAAGCTTTCTTT
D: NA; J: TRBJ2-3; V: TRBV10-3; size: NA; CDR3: CAISPYVSVRTDTQYF; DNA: TGTGCCATCAGTCCGTACGTGTCGGTCAGGACAGATACGCAGTATTTT
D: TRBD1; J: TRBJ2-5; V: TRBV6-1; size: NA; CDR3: CASRPAGTVYQETQYF; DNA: TGTGCCAGCAGACCCGCCGGGACAGTGTACCAAGAGACCCAGTACTTC
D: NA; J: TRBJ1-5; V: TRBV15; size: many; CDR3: CATSRDKGYNQPQHF; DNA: TGTGCCACCAGCAGAGATAAGGGGTACAATCAGCCCCAGCATTTT
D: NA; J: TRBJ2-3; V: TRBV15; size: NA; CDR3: CATSREGVGTASTDTQYF; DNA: TGTGCCACCAGCAGAGAGGGGGTGGGAACAGCTAGCACAGATACGCAGTATTTT
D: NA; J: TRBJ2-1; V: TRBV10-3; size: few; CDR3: CAISESRANEQFF; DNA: TGTGCCATCAGTGAGTCCCGGGCCAATGAGCAGTTCTTC